Shown below are 9 T cell receptor beta chains from a single sample sequenced in a study of long-term antiretroviral therapy in people with HIV. The authors ran the immunoSEQ assay, v3.0, at survey level. Assay: immunoSEQ multiplex PCR; the TCRdb copy retains only in-frame clones and omits some. The sample records about 20,000 clones, 65% to 80% being singletons. The sample in question was unsorted PBMCs, obtained 0.5 years before starting antiretroviral therapy. The source is a man aged 18-30 years with HIV.

This chain connects TRBV6-1 to TRBJ1-1; D gene unclear. Trimming left V 10 bases short and J 1 base short, with 13 bases between. Germline-derived CDR1 and CDR2 are MNHNS and SASEGT. This CDR3 is 13 amino acids long. The CDR3 loop is CAIRPGGNTEAFF. As DNA, the CDR3 is TGTGCCATCCGTCCCGGAGGGAACACTGAAGCTTTCTTT.

The rearrangement links TRBV27 to TRBJ2-2; 7 bases line up with TRBD2. Germline V gene sequence: CDR1 MNHEY, CDR2 SMNVEV (reference sequence). The CDR3 is 14 amino acids. V shed 5 bases and J 3 bases; nucleotides not matched to a gene: 3. CDR3 in amino acids: CASSGGEDTGELFF. CDR3 sequence (DNA): TGTGCCAGCAGTGGGGGGGAAGACACCGGGGAGCTGTTTTTT.

There are a few counts of this clone. The V gene is TRBV9, the J gene TRBJ1-1; D is unresolved. Trimming took 3 bases from V and 6 from J, leaving 12 bases between them. CDR1 SGDLS and CDR2 YYNGEE come from the germline V gene. CDR3 size: 13 residues. The CDR3 DNA reads as TGTGCCAGCAGCGAGGGCCTCTCATCTGAAGCTTTCTTT. Amino acid sequence: CASSEGLSSEAFF.

This clone was recorded once. The J gene is TRBJ1-1, the V gene TRBV7-9; D perhaps matches TRBD1 (6 bases). Trimming removed 0 bases at V and 4 bases at J, with 9 bases between. This CDR3 has 14 amino acids. Germline lookup yields CDR1 SEHNR and CDR2 FQNEAQ (reference sequence). This chain's CDR3 is CASSLAGGGTEAFF. The DNA of the CDR3 is TGTGCCAGCAGCTTAGCGGGAGGGGGCACTGAAGCTTTCTTT.

The V call is TRBV19, the J call TRBJ2-7; D remains unclear. Germline V CDR1 and CDR2: LNHDA, SQIVND (reference sequence). The CDR3 length is 13 residues. V lost 2 bases to trimming and J lost 2 bases, with 7 bases between them. CDR3 in amino acids: CASSITLAYEQYF. Written as DNA, the CDR3 is TGTGCCAGTAGTATAACGCTTGCCTACGAGCAGTACTTC.

This rearrangement joins TRBV5-5 to TRBJ1-4; 8 positions agree with TRBD1. Per germline, CDR1 SGHKS and CDR2 YYEKEE (reference sequence). The CDR3 consists of 16 residues. V dropped 5 bases and J dropped 0; count of bases not matched to a gene: 6. CDR3 protein: CASSIGQGATNEKLFF. Here the CDR3 DNA reads TGTGCCAGCAGTATCGGACAGGGTGCAACTAATGAAAAACTGTTTTTT.

V is TRBV27 and J is TRBJ1-2, with D perhaps matching TRBD1 (5 bases). The CDR3 has 14 amino acids. CDR1 and CDR2 from the germline V gene are MNHEY and SMNVEV (reference sequence). V gave up 5 bases and J gave up 6 bases, with 16 bases separating them. CDR3 bases: TGTGCCAGCAGTCTAAATCGGAGGGACGATGGCTACACCTTC. Translating it yields CASSLNRRDDGYTF.

This chain connects TRBV9 to TRBJ2-5, with TRBD1 matching 8 bases. Trimming cost V 0 bases and J 5 bases; bases outside gene matches: 12. CDR1 is SGDLS, CDR2 YYNGEE, per germline. This CDR3 has 17 amino acids. The CDR3: CASSVANGAGGEETQYF. The CDR3 coding sequence is TGTGCCAGCAGCGTAGCTAACGGGGCAGGGGGCGAGGAGACCCAGTACTTC.

The chain is built from TRBV5-6 and TRBJ1-2, with TRBD1 identical over 9 bases. The junction had 12 bases not matched to a gene; V was cut back by 2 bases and J by 7 bases. This CDR3 spans 16 amino acids. Germline values: CDR1 SGHDT, CDR2 YYEEEE. The CDR3 nucleotides read TGTGCCAGCAGCTTCAGTTCGGGACAGGGAGTGAGTGGCTACACCTTC. This encodes CASSFSSGQGVSGYTF. The entire variable domain, with the rest obtained from reference TRBV5-6 and TRBJ1-2, is as follows: DAGVTQSPTHLIKTRGQQVTLRCSPKSGHDTVSWYQQALGQGPQFIFQYYEEEERQRGNFPDRFSGHQFPNYSSELNVNALLLGDSALYLCASSFSSGQGVSGYTFGSGTRLTVV.